This T cell receptor beta chain was profiled in a study of blood T cell repertoires in COVID-19. Turning to the study itself: COVID-19 samples, acute and convalescent, were from the United States, Italy and Spain.

Clinical histories supplied by participants themselves formed the basis of cohort assignment. CDR1 and CDR2 from the germline V gene are KGHSH and LQKENI. The CDR3 is 14 amino acids. The V end lost 6 bases, the J end lost 0 bases, and 10 bases lay between the germline ends. Original handling: How many nucleated cells were present was estimated from reference gene primer amplification. TCRdb's table, derived via immunoSEQ multiplex PCR, lists solely in-frame clones and lacks some. From that table come the V and J calls and clone size; the DNA was used to work out D and trimming. Here the sample spans approximately 300,000 clones, over 90% being singletons.

The chain links TRBV18 to TRBJ2-3; a weak D match, TRBD1 (6 bases). Sample: PBMCs or T cells enriched from blood (not recorded which). This clonotype was sampled from a woman aged 25-40 years who had been exposed to COVID-19. CDR3 in DNA: TGTGCCAGCTCGACAGGTACTAGCACAGATACGCAGTATTTT. Translated: CASSTGTSTDTQYF. Filled out from reference TRBV18 and TRBJ2-3, the complete variable domain reads NAGVMQNPRHLVRRRGQEARLRCSPMKGHSHVYWYRQLPEEGLKFMVYLQKENIIDESGMPKERFSAEFPKEGPSILRIQQVVRGDSAAYFCASSTGTSTDTQYFGPGTRLTVL.